The 12 T cell receptor beta chains below were found in one sample sequenced in a study of T-cell reconstitution after alpha-beta-depleted transplantation in children. Researchers prepared the TCRbeta library using unique molecular identifiers, the study reports. TCRdb itself ran the PCR reads through MiXCR, one entry per CDR3 protein. The sample has fewer than 700,000 distinct CDR3 sequences, roughly 23% seen once. This material consisted of PBMCs, mostly from graft donor cells, taken 360 days after TCRalphabeta/CD19-depleted stem cell transplant. Receptors were obtained from a boy younger than two who had a stem cell transplant for acute myeloid leukemia, so the T cells may come from the graft donor.

This clonotype was observed many times. The chain couples TRBV20-1 to TRBJ2-4, with D perhaps being TRBD1 or TRBD2 (6 bases each). With 7 bases removed from V and 5 bases from J, the gap between germline ends came to 15 bases. Looked up from germline, CDR1 is DFQATT and CDR2 is SNEGSKA (reference sequence). This CDR3 is 13 amino acids long. This CDR3 is CSERGELENIQYF. CDR3 in DNA: TGCAGTGAAAGGGGGGAACTGGAAAACATTCAGTACTTC.

This clonotype was seen many times. The chain combines TRBV24-1 with TRBJ2-3; possibly TRBD2 for D (6 bases). Trimming cost V 1 base and J 11 bases, with 18 bases left between them. CDR1 and CDR2 from the germline V gene are KGHDR and SFDVKD. This CDR3 spans 15 amino acids. CDR3 bases: TGTGCCACCAGTGATTTTGCCCCTGGGACTGGGAAGCAGTATTTT. The encoded protein is CATSDFAPGTGKQYF.

In this sample, this clonotype turned up many times. This chain links TRBV6-1 with TRBJ1-1, with 8 bases matching TRBD1. Germline loops: CDR1 MNHNS, CDR2 SASEGT. Trimming took 4 bases from V and 2 from J; bases not matched to a gene: 3. This CDR3 region has 14 residues. The CDR3 sequence is CASSAQGANTEAFF. The CDR3 coding sequence is TGTGCCAGCAGTGCTCAGGGGGCTAACACTGAAGCTTTCTTT.

This clonotype appeared many times. The chain joins TRBV2 to TRBJ2-1; 9 nucleotides align to TRBD1. This CDR3 is 15 amino acids long. J gave up 7 bases and V 11 bases, and 15 bases lay outside the gene matches. CDR1 and CDR2 (germline): SNHLY, FYNNEI. Here the CDR3 DNA reads TGTGCCGGGCGCTCCGGGACAGGGCACCCAAATGAGCAGTTCTTC. Amino acid sequence: CAGRSGTGHPNEQFF.

The gene calls are TRBV7-9 and TRBJ1-1; no clear D. The CDR3 contains 15 residues. The germline gives CDR1 SEHNR, CDR2 FQNEAQ (reference sequence). V gave up 6 bases and J gave up 3 bases, with 17 bases separating them. The CDR3 here is CASRGSSDGHTEAFF. CDR3 sequence (DNA): TGTGCCAGCAGAGGGTCCTCGGACGGACACACTGAAGCTTTCTTT.

This clonotype was recorded a few times. The J gene is TRBJ2-5, the V gene TRBV20-1; 10 bases line up with TRBD2. Germline CDR1 is DFQATT and CDR2 is SNEGSKA (reference sequence). The V and J ends lost 6 bases and 5 bases, in that order; junction bases with no gene match: 12. The CDR3 spans 15 residues. The CDR3 region is CSARLLAGVGETQYF. CDR3 in DNA: TGCAGTGCCCGCCTCCTAGCGGGGGTTGGGGAGACCCAGTACTTC.

The chain links TRBV27 to TRBJ1-4; 8 bases map to TRBD1. J was trimmed by 8 bases and V by 4 bases; bases with no gene match: 12. Germline CDR1 reads MNHEY; CDR2 reads SMNVEV (reference sequence). This CDR3 is built from 16 residues. The CDR3 sequence: CASSSWTGLEGEKLFF. DNA of the CDR3: TGTGCCAGCAGTTCCTGGACAGGGCTAGAGGGGGAAAAACTGTTTTTT.

The V gene is TRBV28, the J gene TRBJ2-3; 10 nucleotides agree with TRBD1. Germline V CDR1 and CDR2: MDHEN, SYDVKM. This CDR3 is 17 amino acids long. The V segment lost 2 bases and the J segment 1 base; nucleotides outside the gene matches: 6. The chain's CDR3 is CASSLGRQGAGTDTQYF. The CDR3 bases are TGTGCCAGCAGTTTAGGCAGACAGGGGGCGGGCACAGATACGCAGTATTTT. Full variable domain (rest looked up from reference TRBV28 and TRBJ2-3): DVKVTQSSRYLVKRTGEKVFLECVQDMDHENMFWYRQDPGLGLRLIYFSYDVKMKEKGDIPEGYSVSREKKERFSLILESASTNQTSMYLCASSLGRQGAGTDTQYFGPGTRLTVL.

The V gene is TRBV5-1, the J gene TRBJ2-5, with D perhaps TRBD2 (7 bases). Germline V gene sequence: CDR1 SGHRS, CDR2 YFSETQ. This CDR3 has 15 residues. Between the trimmed V and J ends, which lost 1 base and 1 base, there was a span of 11 bases. For the CDR3, the DNA is TGCGCCAGCAGCTTGAGGGGGGGAACCCAAGAGACCCAGTACTTC. Encoded protein: CASSLRGGTQETQYF.

The chain employs TRBV11-2 and TRBJ2-1, with D hard to call. The CDR3 covers 16 residues. Germline CDR1 and CDR2: SGHAT and FQNNGV. V shed 4 bases and J shed 2 bases, with 15 bases lying between them. The CDR3 region is CASSSRYRAPYNEQFF. Here the CDR3 DNA reads TGTGCCAGCAGCTCTCGGTATAGGGCCCCCTACAATGAGCAGTTCTTC.

This clonotype was found a few times. J is TRBJ1-2 and V is TRBV29-1, with a weak D call TRBD1 (5 bases). The V end lost 3 bases, the J end lost 4 bases, and 9 bases lay between the germline ends. Looked up from germline, CDR1 is SQVTM and CDR2 is ANQGSEA. This CDR3 has 12 residues. Here the CDR3 reads CSVDRGTYGYTF. CDR3 in DNA: TGCAGCGTTGATAGGGGAACCTATGGCTACACCTTC.

The chain recombines TRBV18 with TRBJ2-3, with D unresolved. The CDR3 covers 14 residues. Between the trimmed V and J ends, which lost 1 base and 0 bases, there was a span of 5 bases. Germline V gives CDR1 KGHSH, CDR2 LQKENI. CDR3 bases: TGTGCCAGCTCACCACGACCTAGCACAGATACGCAGTATTTT. It encodes CASSPRPSTDTQYF. Variable domain in full (rest from reference TRBV18 and TRBJ2-3): NAGVMQNPRHLVRRRGQEARLRCSPMKGHSHVYWYRQLPEEGLKFMVYLQKENIIDESGMPKERFSAEFPKEGPSILRIQQVVRGDSAAYFCASSPRPSTDTQYFGPGTRLTVL.